This T cell receptor (beta chain) was sequenced during a study of T-cell reconstitution after alpha-beta-depleted transplantation in children. Whole-study results and caveats: Newly produced T cells mostly provided counts and TCRbeta diversity after one year, as hyperexpanded clones declined. Reported findings indicate that, about two months after transplant, alpha-beta T cells came from several hundred expanded clones, which were derived from non-depleted graft cells. From surviving recipient T cells and thymic progenitors came the high day-60 TCRbeta diversity observed in some patients.

On this clonotype itself: Antigen: not known.

Molecular barcoding with unique molecular identifiers was used for the TCRbeta library. One entry per CDR3 protein results from TCRdb running MiXCR on the PCR reads. The sample carries 610,000 or so distinct CDR3 sequences, 20% to 30% recorded once. Sequencing was performed on PBMCs, taken before TCRalphabeta/CD19-depleted stem cell transplant. This clonotype was obtained from a boy under three years old with Wiskott-Aldrich syndrome, due to receive a stem cell transplant.

This CDR3 reads CASSLRAGIYYEQYF. The CDR3 DNA reads as TGTGCCAGCAGCTTGAGGGCCGGGATTTACTACGAGCAGTACTTC. The chain combines TRBV5-6 with TRBJ2-7; tentative D call: TRBD2 (5 bases). Germline-derived CDR1 and CDR2 are SGHDT and YYEEEE. V was shortened by 1 base and J by 3 bases, with 14 bases between the two germline ends. There are 15 residues in the CDR3.